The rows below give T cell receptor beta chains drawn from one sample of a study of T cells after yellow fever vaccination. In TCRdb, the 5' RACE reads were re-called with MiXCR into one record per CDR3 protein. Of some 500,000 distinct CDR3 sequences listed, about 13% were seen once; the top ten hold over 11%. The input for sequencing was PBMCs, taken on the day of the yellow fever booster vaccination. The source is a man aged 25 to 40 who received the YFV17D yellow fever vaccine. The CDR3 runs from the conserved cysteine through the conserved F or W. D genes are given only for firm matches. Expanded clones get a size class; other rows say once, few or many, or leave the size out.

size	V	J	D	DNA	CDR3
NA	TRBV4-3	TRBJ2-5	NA	TGCGCCAGCAGCCAAGAATCGGGCAACCTGGGAGAGACCCAGTACTTC	CASSQESGNLGETQYF
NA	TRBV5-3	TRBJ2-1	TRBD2	TGTGCCAGAAGCTATACTAGCGGGAGGACTAATGAGCAGTTCTTC	CARSYTSGRTNEQFF
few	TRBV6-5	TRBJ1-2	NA	TGTGCCAGCAGTTACTCTCCGGACGGACTCTATGGCTACACCTTC	CASSYSPDGLYGYTF
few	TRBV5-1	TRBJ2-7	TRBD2	TGCGCCAGCAGCGGCGGGACTAGCGGAAGGTACGAGCAGTACTTC	CASSGGTSGRYEQYF
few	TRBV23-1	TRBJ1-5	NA	TGCGCCAGCAGTAGGGGAGTGAGGGGCAATCAGCCCCAGCATTTT	CASSRGVRGNQPQHF
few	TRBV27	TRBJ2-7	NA	TGTGCCAGCTATTCCCCGGGGAGCGAGCAGTACTTC	CASYSPGSEQYF
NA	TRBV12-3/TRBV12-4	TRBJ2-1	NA	TGTGCCAGCAGTCACAGAGGGGAGAACAATGAGCAGTTCTTC	CASSHRGENNEQFF
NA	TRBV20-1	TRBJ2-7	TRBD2	TGCAGTGCTTTAGAGGCGGGGGGGGCCCACGAGCAGTACTTC	CSALEAGGAHEQYF
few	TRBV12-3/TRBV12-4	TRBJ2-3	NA	TGTGCCAGCAGTTTACCGGACCGACCGGGAGATACGCAGTATTTT	CASSLPDRPGDTQYF
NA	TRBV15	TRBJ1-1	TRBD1	TGTGCCACCAGCAGAGAACAGGGGTTCACTGAAGCTTTCTTT	CATSREQGFTEAFF
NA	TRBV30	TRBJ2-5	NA	TGTGCCTGGAGCCTGGACCTACAAGAGACCCAGTACTTC	CAWSLDLQETQYF
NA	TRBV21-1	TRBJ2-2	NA	TGTGCCAGCAGCAGTCCTAGCGGGAGGGCCCGCACCGGGGAGCTGTTTTTT	CASSSPSGRARTGELFF
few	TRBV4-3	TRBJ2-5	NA	TGCGCCAGCAGCCAAGGCACAGGGCCTTTGGAGACCCAGTACTTC	CASSQGTGPLETQYF
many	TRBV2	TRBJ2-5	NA	TGTGCCAGCAGACCACTAGCAGAGACCCAGTACTTC	CASRPLAETQYF
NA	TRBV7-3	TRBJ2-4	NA	TGTGCCAGCAGCTCCTCCCAAGAAAACATTCAGTACTTC	CASSSSQENIQYF
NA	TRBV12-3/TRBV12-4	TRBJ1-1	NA	TGTGCCAGCAGCTTAGTCTCCGCGGGGACTGAAGCTTTCTTT	CASSLVSAGTEAFF
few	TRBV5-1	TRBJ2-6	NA	TGCGCCAGCAGCTTGAGTCGGGCCGCCTCTGGGGCCAACGTCCTGACTTTC	CASSLSRAASGANVLTF
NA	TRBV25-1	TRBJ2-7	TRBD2	TGTGCCAGCAGTGAACTAGCGGGAGGGACCTACGAGCAGTACTTC	CASSELAGGTYEQYF
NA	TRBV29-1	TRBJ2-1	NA	TGCAGCGGTGAACAGGGTAGCGATGAGCAGTTCTTC	CSGEQGSDEQFF
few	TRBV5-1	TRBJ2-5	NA	TGCGCCAGCAGCTCGCCCGTTTGGGAGACCCAGTACTTC	CASSSPVWETQYF
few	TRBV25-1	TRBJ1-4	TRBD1	TGTGCCAGCGAAGACGACAGGGGAGGGGAAAAACTGTTTTTT	CASEDDRGGEKLFF
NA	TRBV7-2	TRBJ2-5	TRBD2	TGTGCCAGCAGCTCAGGTTCGGGACTAGCGGAGCAAGAGACCCAGTACTTC	CASSSGSGLAEQETQYF
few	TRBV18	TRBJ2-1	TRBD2	TGTGCCAGCTCACCACGACTAGCGGACGGGAATGAGCAGTTCTTC	CASSPRLADGNEQFF
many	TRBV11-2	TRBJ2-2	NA	TGTGCCAGCAGCTTAGACAGGGGGGAGCTGTTTTTT	CASSLDRGELFF
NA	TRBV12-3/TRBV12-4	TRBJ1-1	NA	TGTGCCAGCAGTTTAGACGGAGGAACAACTGAAGCTTTCTTT	CASSLDGGTTEAFF
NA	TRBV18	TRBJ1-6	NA	TGTGCCAGCTCCCCTCAACGCCGGCAGGGGAATTCACCCCTCCACTTT	CASSPQRRQGNSPLHF
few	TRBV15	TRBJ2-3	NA	TGTGCCACCAGCAGAGACCCCCGGAGCCGCACAGATACGCAGTATTTT	CATSRDPRSRTDTQYF
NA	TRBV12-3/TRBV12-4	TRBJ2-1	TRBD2	TGTGCCAGCAGTTCTGGACCACTAGCGGCCTCCTGGAGGAATGAGCAGTTCTTC	CASSSGPLAASWRNEQFF